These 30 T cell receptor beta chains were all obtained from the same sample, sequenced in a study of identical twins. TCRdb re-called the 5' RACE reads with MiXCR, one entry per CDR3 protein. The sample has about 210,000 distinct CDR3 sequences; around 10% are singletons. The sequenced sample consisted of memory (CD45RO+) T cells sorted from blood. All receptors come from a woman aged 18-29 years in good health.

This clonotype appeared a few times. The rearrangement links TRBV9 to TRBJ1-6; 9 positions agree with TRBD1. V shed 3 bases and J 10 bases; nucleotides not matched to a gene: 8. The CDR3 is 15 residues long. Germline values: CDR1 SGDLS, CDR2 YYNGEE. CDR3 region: CASSAEGQGGSPLHF. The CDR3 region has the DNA TGTGCCAGCAGCGCAGAGGGACAGGGAGGCTCACCCCTCCACTTT. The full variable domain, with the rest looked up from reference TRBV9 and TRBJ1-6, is DSGVTQTPKHLITATGQRVTLRCSPRSGDLSVYWYQQSLDQGLQFLIQYYNGEERAKGNILERFSAQQFPDLHSELNLSSLELGDSALYFCASSAEGQGGSPLHFGNGTRLTVT.

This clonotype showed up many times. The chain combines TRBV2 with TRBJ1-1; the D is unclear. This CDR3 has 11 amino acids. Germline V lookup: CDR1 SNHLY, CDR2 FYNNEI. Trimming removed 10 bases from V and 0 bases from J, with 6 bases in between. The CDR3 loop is CANAVNTEAFF. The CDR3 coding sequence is TGTGCCAACGCAGTGAACACTGAAGCTTTCTTT.

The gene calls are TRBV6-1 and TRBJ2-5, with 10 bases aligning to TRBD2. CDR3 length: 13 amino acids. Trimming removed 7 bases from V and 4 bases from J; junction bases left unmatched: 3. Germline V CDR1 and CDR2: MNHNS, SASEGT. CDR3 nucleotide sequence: TGTGCCAGCAAGGTAGCGGGAGGAGAGACCCAGTACTTC. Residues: CASKVAGGETQYF.

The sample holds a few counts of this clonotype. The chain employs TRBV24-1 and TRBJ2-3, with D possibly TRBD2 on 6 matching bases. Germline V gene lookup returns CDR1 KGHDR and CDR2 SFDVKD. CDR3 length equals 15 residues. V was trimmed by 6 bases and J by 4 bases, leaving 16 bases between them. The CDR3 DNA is TGTGCCACCAGTCGGTCGGGGGATCAGGCAGATACGCAGTATTTT. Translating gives CATSRSGDQADTQYF.

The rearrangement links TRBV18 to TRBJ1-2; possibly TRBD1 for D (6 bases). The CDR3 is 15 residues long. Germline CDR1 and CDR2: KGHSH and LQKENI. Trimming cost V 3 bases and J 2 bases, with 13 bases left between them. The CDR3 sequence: CASSPQTGGNYGYTF. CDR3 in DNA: TGTGCCAGCTCACCCCAGACAGGAGGAAACTATGGCTACACCTTC.

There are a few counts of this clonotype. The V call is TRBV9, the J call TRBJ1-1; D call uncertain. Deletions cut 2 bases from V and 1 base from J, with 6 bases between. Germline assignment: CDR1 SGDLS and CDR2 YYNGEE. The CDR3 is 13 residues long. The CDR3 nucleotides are TGTGCCAGCAGCGTGAACACGAACACTGAAGCTTTCTTT. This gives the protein CASSVNTNTEAFF.

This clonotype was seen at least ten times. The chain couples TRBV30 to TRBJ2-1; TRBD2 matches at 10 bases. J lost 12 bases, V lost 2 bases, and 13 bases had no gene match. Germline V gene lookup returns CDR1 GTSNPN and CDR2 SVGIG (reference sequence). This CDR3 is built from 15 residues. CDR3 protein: CAWSSQASGSRGQFF. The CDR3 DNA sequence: TGTGCCTGGAGTTCCCAGGCTAGCGGGAGCCGTGGGCAGTTCTTC. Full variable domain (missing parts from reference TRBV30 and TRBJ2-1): SQTIHQWPATLVQPVGSPLSLECTVEGTSNPNLYWYRQAAGRGLQLLFYSVGIGQISSEVPQNLSASRPQDRQFILSSKKLLLSDSGFYLCAWSSQASGSRGQFFGPGTRLTVL.

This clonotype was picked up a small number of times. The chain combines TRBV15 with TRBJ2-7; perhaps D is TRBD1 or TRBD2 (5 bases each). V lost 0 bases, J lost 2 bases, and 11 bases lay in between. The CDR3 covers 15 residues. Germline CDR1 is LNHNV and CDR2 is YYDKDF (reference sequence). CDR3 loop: CATSRDSRGAYEQYF. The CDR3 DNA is TGTGCCACCAGCAGAGATTCGAGGGGAGCCTACGAGCAGTACTTC.

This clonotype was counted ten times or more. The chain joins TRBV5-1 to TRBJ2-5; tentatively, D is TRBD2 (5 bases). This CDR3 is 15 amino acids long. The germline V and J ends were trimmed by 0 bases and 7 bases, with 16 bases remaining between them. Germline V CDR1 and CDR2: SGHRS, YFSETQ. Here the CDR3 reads CASSLVGSGGGTQYF. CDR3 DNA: TGCGCCAGCAGCTTGGTAGGGTCTGGAGGAGGGACCCAGTACTTC.

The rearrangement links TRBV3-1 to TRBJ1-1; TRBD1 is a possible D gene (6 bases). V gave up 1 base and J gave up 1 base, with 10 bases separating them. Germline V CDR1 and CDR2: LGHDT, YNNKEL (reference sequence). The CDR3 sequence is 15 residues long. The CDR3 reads CASSQVQGRNTEAFF. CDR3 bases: TGTGCCAGCAGCCAAGTACAGGGCAGGAACACTGAAGCTTTCTTT.

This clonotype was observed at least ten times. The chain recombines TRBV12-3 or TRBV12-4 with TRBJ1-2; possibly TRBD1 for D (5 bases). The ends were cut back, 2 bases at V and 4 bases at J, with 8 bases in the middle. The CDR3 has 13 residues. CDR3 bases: TGTGCCAGCAGTTTAACAGGAGGCTATGGCTACACCTTC. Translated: CASSLTGGYGYTF.

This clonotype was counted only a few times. The CDR3 sequence: CASSTPSGRPLHF. CDR3 DNA sequence: TGTGCCAGCAGCACCCCCTCGGGACGGCCCCTCCATTTT. The V gene is TRBV5-6, the J gene TRBJ1-5; D is possibly TRBD1 (5 bases). Germline V CDR1 and CDR2: SGHDT, YYEEEE. This CDR3 is 13 amino acids long. Trimming shortened V by 4 bases and J by 16 bases, and 21 bases separated the two germline ends.

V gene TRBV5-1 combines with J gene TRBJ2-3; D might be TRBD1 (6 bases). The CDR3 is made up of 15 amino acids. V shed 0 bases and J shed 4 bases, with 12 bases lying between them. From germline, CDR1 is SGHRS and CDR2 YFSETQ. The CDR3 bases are TGCGCCAGCAGCTTGGCCGGCAGGGGTTCAGATACGCAGTATTTT. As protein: CASSLAGRGSDTQYF.

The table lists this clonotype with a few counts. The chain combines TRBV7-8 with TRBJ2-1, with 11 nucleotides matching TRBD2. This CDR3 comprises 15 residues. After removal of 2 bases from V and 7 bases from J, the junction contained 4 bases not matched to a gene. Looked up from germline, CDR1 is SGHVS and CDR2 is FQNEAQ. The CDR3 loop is CASSLTSGSWNEQFF. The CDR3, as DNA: TGTGCCAGCAGCTTAACTAGCGGGAGCTGGAATGAGCAGTTCTTC.

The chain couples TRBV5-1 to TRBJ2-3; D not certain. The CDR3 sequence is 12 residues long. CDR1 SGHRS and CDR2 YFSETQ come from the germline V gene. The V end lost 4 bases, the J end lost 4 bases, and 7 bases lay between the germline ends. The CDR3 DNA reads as TGCGCCAGCAGCAGCGACGCAGATACGCAGTATTTT. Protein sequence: CASSSDADTQYF.

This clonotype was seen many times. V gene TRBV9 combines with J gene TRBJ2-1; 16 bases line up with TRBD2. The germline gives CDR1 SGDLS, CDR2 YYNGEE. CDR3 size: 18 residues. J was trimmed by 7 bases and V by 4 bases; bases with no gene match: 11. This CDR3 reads CASSPGGTSGGARNEQFF. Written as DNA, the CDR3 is TGTGCCAGCAGCCCAGGCGGGACTAGCGGGGGGGCCAGGAATGAGCAGTTCTTC.

The CDR3 here is CSVARTFMGEQFF. The CDR3, as DNA: TGCAGCGTTGCCCGAACCTTTATGGGTGAGCAGTTCTTC. The gene calls are TRBV29-1 and TRBJ2-1; no reliable D call. Trimming shortened V by 4 bases and J by 9 bases, and 16 bases separated the two germline ends. The CDR3 length is 13 residues. The germline gives CDR1 SQVTM, CDR2 ANQGSEA.

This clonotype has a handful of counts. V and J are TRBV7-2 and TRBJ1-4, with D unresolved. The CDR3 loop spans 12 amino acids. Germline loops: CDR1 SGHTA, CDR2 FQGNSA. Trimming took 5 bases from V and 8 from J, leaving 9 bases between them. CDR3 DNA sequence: TGTGCCAGCAGCGGCCCAAGGGAAAAACTGTTTTTT. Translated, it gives CASSGPREKLFF.

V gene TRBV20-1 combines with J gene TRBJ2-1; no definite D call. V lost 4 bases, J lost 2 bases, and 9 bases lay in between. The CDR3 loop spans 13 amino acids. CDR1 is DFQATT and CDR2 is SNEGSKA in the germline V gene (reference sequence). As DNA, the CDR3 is TGCAGTGCTAACCAGCCCACCTACAATGAGCAGTTCTTC. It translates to CSANQPTYNEQFF.

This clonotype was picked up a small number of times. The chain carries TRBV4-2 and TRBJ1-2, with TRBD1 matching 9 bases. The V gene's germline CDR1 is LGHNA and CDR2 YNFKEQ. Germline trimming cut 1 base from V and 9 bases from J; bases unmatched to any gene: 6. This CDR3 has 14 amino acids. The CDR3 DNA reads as TGTGCCAGCAGCCAAGGGGACAGGGTTATGAGCTACACCTTC. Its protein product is CASSQGDRVMSYTF.

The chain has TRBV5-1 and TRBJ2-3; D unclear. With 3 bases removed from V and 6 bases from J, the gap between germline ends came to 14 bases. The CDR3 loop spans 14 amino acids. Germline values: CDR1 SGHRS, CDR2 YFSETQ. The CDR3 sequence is CASSSVSSADTQYF. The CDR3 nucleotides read TGCGCCAGCAGCTCTGTGTCCTCCGCGGATACGCAGTATTTT. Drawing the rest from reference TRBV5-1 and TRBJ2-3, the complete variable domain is KAGVTQTPRYLIKTRGQQVTLSCSPISGHRSVSWYQQTPGQGLQFLFEYFSETQRNKGNFPGRFSGRQFSNSRSEMNVSTLELGDSALYLCASSSVSSADTQYFGPGTRLTVL.

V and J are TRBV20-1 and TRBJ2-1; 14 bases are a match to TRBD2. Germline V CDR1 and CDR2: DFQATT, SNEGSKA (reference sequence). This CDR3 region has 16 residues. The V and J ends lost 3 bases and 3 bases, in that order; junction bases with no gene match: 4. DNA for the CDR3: TGCAGTGCTAGGACTAGCGGGAGGGGAGTCTACAATGAGCAGTTCTTC. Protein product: CSARTSGRGVYNEQFF.

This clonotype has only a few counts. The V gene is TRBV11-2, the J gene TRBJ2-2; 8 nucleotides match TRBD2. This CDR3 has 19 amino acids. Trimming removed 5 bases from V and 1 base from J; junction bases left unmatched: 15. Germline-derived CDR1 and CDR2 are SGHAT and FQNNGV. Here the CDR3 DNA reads TGTGCCAGCAGCCCTACCTCTCGAGCGGGGGCTCGGAACACCGGGGAGCTGTTTTTT. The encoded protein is CASSPTSRAGARNTGELFF.

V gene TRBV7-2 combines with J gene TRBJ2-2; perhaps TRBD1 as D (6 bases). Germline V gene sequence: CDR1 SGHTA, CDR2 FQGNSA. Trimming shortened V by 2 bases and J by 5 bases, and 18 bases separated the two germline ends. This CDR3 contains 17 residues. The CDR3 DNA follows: TGTGCCAGCAGCTTACCCGGGACAAGAGGTTTTACCGGGGAGCTGTTTTTT. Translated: CASSLPGTRGFTGELFF.

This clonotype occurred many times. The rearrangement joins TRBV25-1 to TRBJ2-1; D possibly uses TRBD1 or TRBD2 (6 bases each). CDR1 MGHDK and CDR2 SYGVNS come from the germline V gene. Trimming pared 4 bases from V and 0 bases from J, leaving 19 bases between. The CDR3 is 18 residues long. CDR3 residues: CASSAPRGQGPSYNEQFF. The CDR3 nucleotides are TGTGCCAGCAGTGCCCCTCGGGGGCAGGGCCCCTCCTACAATGAGCAGTTCTTC.

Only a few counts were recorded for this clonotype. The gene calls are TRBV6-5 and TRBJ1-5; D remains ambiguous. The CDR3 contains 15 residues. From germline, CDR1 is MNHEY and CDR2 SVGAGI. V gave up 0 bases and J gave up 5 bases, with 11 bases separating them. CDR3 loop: CASSYSGYSDQPQHF. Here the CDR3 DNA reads TGTGCCAGCAGTTACTCGGGGTATAGTGATCAGCCCCAGCATTTT.

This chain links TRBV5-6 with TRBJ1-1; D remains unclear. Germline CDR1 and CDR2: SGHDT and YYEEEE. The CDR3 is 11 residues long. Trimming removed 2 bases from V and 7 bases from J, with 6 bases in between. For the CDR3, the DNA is TGTGCCAGCAGCTTTCACTTTGAAGCTTTCTTT. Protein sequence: CASSFHFEAFF. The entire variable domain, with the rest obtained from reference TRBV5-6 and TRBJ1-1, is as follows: DAGVTQSPTHLIKTRGQQVTLRCSPKSGHDTVSWYQQALGQGPQFIFQYYEEEERQRGNFPDRFSGHQFPNYSSELNVNALLLGDSALYLCASSFHFEAFFGQGTRLTVV.

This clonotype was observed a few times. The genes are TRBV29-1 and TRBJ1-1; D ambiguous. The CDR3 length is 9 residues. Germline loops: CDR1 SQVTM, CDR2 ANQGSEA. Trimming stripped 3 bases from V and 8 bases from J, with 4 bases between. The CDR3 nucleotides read TGCAGCGTTGACAGAGAAGCTTTCTTT. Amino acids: CSVDREAFF.

The CDR3 here is CSATISTEAFF. In DNA, the CDR3 is TGCAGTGCTACAATTAGCACTGAAGCTTTCTTT. The rearrangement joins TRBV20-1 to TRBJ1-1; unclear D gene. From germline, CDR1 is DFQATT and CDR2 SNEGSKA (reference sequence). The CDR3 has 11 amino acids. V shed 4 bases and J shed 4 bases, with 7 bases lying between them.

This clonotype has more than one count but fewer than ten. CDR3 DNA sequence: TGTGCCACCGCGAGCGGGAGTTTAGCAGATACGCAGTATTTT. Its translation is CATASGSLADTQYF. This chain connects TRBV6-2 or TRBV6-3 to TRBJ2-3; 8 bases agree with TRBD2. The ends lost 10 bases at V and 4 bases at J; junction bases unmatched: 10. Germline assignment: CDR1 MNHEY and CDR2 SVGEGT. The CDR3 has 14 residues.